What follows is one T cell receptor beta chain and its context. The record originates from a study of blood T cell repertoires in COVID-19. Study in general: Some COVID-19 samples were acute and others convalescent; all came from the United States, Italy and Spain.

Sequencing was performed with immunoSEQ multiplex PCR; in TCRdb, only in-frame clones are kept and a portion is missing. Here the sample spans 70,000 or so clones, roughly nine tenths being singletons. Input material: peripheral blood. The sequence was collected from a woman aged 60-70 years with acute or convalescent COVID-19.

For the CDR3, the DNA is TGTGCCAGCAGCTTCGACAGGTCTCAGCCCCAGCATTTT. Its protein product is CASSFDRSQPQHF. The chain employs TRBV7-2 and TRBJ1-5; a possible D gene is TRBD1 (6 bases). V was cut by 3 bases and J by 6 bases, with 9 bases left in between. The CDR3 is 13 amino acids. Germline V gives CDR1 SGHTA, CDR2 FQGNSA.